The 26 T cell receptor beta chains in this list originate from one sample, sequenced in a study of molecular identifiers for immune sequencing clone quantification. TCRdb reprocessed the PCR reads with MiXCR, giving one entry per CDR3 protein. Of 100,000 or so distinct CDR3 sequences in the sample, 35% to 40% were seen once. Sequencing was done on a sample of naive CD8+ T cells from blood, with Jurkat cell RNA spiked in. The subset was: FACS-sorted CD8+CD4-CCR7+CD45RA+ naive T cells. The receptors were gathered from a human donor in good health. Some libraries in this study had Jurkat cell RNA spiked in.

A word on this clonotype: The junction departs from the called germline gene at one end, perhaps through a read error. Here the CDR3 DNA reads TGTGCCAGCAGTCGGGACAGGGGACCCTACGAGCAGCACTTC. It yields the protein CASSRDRGPYEQHF. The chain joins TRBV6-6 to TRBJ2-7; 10 bases fit TRBD1. The CDR3 is made up of 14 amino acids. Germline V CDR1 and CDR2: MNHNY, SVGAGI (reference sequence).

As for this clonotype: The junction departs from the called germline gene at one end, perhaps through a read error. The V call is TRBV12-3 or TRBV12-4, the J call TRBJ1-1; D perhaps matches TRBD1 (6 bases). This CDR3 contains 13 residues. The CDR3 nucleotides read TGTGCCAGCTGTTTTCAGGGGAGCACTGAAGCTTTCTTT. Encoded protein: CASCFQGSTEAFF.

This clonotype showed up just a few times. The CDR3 region has the DNA TGTGCCAGCGGGGACAGGGCGCGGGAGCAGTACTTC. It yields the protein CASGDRAREQYF. The chain is built from TRBV2 and TRBJ2-7, with 9 bases identical to TRBD1. After removal of 8 bases from V and 7 bases from J, the junction contained 6 bases not matched to a gene. Germline V gene sequence: CDR1 SNHLY, CDR2 FYNNEI. This CDR3 has 12 residues.

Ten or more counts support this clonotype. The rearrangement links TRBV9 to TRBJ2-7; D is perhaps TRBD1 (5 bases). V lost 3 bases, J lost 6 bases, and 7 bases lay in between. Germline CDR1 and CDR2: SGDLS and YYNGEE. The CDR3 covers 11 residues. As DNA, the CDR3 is TGTGCCAGCAGCGCCCAGGGCGAGCAGTACTTC. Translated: CASSAQGEQYF.

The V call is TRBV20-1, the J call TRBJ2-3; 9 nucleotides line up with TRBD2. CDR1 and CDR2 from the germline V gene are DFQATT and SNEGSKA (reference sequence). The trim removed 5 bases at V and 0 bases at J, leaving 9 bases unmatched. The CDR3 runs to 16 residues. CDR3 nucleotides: TGCAGTGCTGTAGCGGGAGAGGGGACTAGCACAGATACGCAGTATTTT. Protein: CSAVAGEGTSTDTQYF.

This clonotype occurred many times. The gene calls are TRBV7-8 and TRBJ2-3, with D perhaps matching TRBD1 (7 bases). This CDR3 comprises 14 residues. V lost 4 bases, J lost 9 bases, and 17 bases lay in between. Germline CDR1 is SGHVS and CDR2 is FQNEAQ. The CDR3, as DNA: TGTGCCAGCAGCTGGACAGGACCGCGGGGCACGCAGTATTTT. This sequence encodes CASSWTGPRGTQYF.

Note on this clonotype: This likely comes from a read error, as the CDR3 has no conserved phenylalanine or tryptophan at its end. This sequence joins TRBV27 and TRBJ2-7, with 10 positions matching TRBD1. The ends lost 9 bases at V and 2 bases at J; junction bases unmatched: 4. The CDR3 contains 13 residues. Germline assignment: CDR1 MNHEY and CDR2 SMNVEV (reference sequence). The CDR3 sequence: CASTGTGAYEQYL. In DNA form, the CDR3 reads TGTGCCAGTACCGGGACAGGGGCCTACGAGCAGTACCTC.

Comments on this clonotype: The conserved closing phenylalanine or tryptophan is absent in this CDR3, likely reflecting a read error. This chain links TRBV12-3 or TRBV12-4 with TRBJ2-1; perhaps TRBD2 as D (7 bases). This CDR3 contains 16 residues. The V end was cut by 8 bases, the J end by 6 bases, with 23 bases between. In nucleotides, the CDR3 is TGTGCCAGCTCCTCTACGGGACAAGCGGGACCCAATGAGCAGTTCATC. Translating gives CASSSTGQAGPNEQFI.

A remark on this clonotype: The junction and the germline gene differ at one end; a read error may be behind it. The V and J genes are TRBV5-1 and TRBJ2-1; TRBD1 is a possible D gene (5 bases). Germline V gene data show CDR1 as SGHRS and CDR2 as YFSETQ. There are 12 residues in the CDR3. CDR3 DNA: TGCGCCAGCAGCTTTGGGGCCAATGAGCAGTGCTTC. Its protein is CASSFGANEQCF.

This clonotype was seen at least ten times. The CDR3 loop reads CASLYRVTSNQPQHF. The CDR3 DNA is TGTGCCAGTTTATACCGGGTCACTAGCAATCAGCCCCAGCATTTT. J is TRBJ1-5 and V is TRBV28, with D unclear. The ends were cut back, 9 bases at V and 0 bases at J, with 15 bases in the middle. CDR3 length equals 15 residues. The V gene's germline CDR1 is MDHEN and CDR2 SYDVKM.

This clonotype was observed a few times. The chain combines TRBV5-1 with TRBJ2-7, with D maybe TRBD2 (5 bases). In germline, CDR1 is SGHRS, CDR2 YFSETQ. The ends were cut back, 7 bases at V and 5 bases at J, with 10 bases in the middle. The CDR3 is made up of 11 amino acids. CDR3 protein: CASRDLDEQYF. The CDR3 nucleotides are TGCGCCAGCCGGGATCTGGACGAGCAGTACTTC.

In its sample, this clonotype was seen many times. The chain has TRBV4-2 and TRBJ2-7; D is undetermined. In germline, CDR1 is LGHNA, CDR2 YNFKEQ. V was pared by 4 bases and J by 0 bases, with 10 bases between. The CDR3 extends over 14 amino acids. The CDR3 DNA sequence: TGTGCCAGCAGCCCTGTGGTGAGCTCCTACGAGCAGTACTTC. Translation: CASSPVVSSYEQYF.

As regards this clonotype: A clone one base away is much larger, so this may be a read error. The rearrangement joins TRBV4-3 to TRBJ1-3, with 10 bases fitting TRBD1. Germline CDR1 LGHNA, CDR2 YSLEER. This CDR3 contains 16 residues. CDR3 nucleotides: TGCGCCAGCCGCCAAGAGGACAGGGGGTCTGGAAACACCATATATTTT. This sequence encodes CASRQEDRGSGNTIYF.

The CDR3 region has the DNA TGTGCCAGCAGAGACAGGGGTGCAGACGAGCAGTACTTC. Translated, it gives CASRDRGADEQYF. The chain combines TRBV28 with TRBJ2-7; 8 positions match TRBD1. Germline assignment: CDR1 MDHEN and CDR2 SYDVKM. After removal of 6 bases from V and 5 bases from J, the junction contained 6 bases not matched to a gene. The CDR3 is made up of 13 amino acids.

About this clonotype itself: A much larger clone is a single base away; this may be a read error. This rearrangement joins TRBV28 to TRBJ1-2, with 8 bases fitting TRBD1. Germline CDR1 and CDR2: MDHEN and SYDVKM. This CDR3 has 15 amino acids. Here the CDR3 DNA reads TGTGACAGCACCGATCGGACAGGGATGGGCTATGGCTACACCTTC. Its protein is CDSTDRTGMGYGYTF.

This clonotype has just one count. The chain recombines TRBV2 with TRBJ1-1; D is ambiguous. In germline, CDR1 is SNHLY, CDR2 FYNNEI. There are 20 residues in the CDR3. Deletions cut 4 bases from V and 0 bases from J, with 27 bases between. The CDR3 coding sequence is TGTGCCAGCAGTGTGGTTAGTCCCCAAAGGAACCCCGGGGTGAACACTGAAGCTTTCTTT. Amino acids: CASSVVSPQRNPGVNTEAFF.

CDR3 DNA sequence: TGTGCCAGCAGCTTAGCGGGACTAGCAGGGGAGCAGTACTTC. Translated: CASSLAGLAGEQYF. The chain joins TRBV7-9 to TRBJ2-7; TRBD2 matches at 9 bases. Trimming at V came to 0 bases and at J to 7 bases, leaving 4 bases not matched to a gene. The CDR3 loop spans 14 amino acids. Germline assignment: CDR1 SEHNR and CDR2 FQNEAQ (reference sequence).

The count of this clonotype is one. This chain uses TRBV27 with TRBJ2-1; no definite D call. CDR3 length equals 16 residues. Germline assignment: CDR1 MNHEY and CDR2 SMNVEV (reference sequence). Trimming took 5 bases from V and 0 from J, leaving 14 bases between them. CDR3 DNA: TGTGCCAGCAGTCGATTCTCTAGTACCTCCTACAATGAGCAGTTCTTC. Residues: CASSRFSSTSYNEQFF.

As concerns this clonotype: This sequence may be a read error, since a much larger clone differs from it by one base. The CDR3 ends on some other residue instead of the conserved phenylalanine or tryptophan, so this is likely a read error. CDR3: CSTITLGNEQFL. For the CDR3, the DNA is TGCAGCACAATTACGTTGGGGAATGAGCAGTTCCTC. V gene TRBV29-1 combines with J gene TRBJ2-1; D call uncertain. Germline values: CDR1 SQVTM, CDR2 ANQGSEA. V gave up 8 bases and J gave up 7 bases, with 15 bases separating them. The CDR3 runs 12 residues.

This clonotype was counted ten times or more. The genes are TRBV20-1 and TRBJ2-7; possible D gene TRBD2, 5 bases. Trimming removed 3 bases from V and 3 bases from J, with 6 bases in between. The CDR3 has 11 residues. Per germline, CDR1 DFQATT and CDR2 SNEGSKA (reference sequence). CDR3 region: CSASEGYEQYF. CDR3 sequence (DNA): TGCAGTGCTAGTGAGGGCTACGAGCAGTACTTC.

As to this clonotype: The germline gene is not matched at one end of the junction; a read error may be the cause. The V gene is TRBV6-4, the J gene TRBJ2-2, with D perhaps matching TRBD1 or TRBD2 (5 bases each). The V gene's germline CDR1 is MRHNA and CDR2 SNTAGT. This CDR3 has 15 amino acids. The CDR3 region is CASSDGTTNTGELYF. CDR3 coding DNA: TGTGCCAGCAGTGACGGGACCACGAACACCGGGGAGCTGTATTTT.

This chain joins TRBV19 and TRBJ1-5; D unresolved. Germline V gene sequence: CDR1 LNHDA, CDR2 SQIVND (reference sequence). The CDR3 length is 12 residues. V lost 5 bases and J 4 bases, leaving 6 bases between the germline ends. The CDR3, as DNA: TGTGCCAGTAGTGCGGGGAATCAGCCCCAGCATTTT. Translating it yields CASSAGNQPQHF.

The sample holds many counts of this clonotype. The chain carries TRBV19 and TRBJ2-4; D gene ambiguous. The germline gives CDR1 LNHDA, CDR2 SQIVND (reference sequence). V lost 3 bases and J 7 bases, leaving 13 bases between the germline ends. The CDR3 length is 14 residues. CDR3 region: CASSIFQAANIQYF. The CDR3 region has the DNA TGTGCCAGTAGTATCTTCCAGGCCGCCAACATTCAGTACTTC.

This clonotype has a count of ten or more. CDR3 region: CASRGQEGYTF. CDR3 nucleotides: TGTGCCAGCAGGGGACAGGAAGGCTACACCTTC. The chain has TRBV2 and TRBJ1-2, with 8 nucleotides matching TRBD1. The ends lost 6 bases at V and 8 bases at J; junction bases unmatched: 2. This CDR3 comprises 11 residues. Looked up from germline, CDR1 is SNHLY and CDR2 is FYNNEI.

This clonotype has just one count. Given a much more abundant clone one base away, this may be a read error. CDR3 bases: TGTGACAGCAGCTTGGGGGTGGTCAGCAATCAGCCCCAGCATTTT. This sequence encodes CDSSLGVVSNQPQHF. V gene TRBV5-6 combines with J gene TRBJ1-5; D might be TRBD1 (5 bases). The germline CDR1 and CDR2 sequences are SGHDT and YYEEEE. This CDR3 is 15 amino acids long. The full variable domain, in which reference TRBV5-6 and TRBJ1-5 provide the parts outside the CDR3, is DAGVTQSPTHLIKTRGQQVTLRCSPKSGHDTVSWYQQALGQGPQFIFQYYEEEERQRGNFPDRFSGHQFPNYSSELNVNALLLGDSALYLCDSSLGVVSNQPQHFGDGTRLSIL.

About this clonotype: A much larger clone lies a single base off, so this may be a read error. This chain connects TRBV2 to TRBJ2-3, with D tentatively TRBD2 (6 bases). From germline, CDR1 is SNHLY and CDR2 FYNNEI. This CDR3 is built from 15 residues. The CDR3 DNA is TGTGCCAGCCATAGAGCGGGCGGATACACAGATGCGCAGTATTTT. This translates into CASHRAGGYTDAQYF.